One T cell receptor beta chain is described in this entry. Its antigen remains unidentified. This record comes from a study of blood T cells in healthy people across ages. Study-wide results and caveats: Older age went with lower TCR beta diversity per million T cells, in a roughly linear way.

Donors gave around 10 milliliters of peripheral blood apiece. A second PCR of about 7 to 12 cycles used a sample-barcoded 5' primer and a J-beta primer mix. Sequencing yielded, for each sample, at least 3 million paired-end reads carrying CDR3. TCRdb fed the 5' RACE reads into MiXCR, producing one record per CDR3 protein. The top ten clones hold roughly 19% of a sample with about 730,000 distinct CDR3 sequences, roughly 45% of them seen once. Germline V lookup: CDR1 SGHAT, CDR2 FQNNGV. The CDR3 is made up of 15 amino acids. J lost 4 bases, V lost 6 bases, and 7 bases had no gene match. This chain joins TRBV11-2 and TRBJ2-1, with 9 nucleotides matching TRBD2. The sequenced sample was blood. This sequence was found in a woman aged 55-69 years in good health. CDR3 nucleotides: TGTGCCAGCAGTCATGGACTAGCGACTTACAATGAGCAGTTCTTC. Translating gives CASSHGLATYNEQFF.